This T cell receptor (beta chain) was found in a study of beta chain features in type 1 diabetes. The isolated RNA, all of it, was reverse transcribed, so expressed TCRB transcripts were what got sequenced. The average read count of naive, central memory and regulatory T cell samples was some 3.5 million. Assay used: immunoSEQ multiplex PCR; TCRdb lists only in-frame clones, some missing. The repertoire includes a few hundred thousand clones, 14% of them detected once, and about 0.04% sits in the top ten. General study results and limits: Patients and controls would be equally affected if PCR favored shorter templates. There was a possibility that cDNA sequencing over-represented cells with high TCR expression.

This CDR3 comprises 15 residues. V lost 1 base and J lost 3, with 12 bases in between. Germline values: CDR1 SGHTA, CDR2 FQGNSA. As to this clone: Its antigen is as yet unknown.

The sequenced material came from naive CD4+ T cells from blood. The rearrangement links TRBV7-2 to TRBJ2-5; possibly TRBD2 for D (5 bases). The receptor's source is a man aged 30-40 years in good health. The CDR3 nucleotides read TGTGCCAGCAGCTTAGTGGGGAGTGGGGAAGAGACCCAGTACTTC. It is translated as CASSLVGSGEETQYF.